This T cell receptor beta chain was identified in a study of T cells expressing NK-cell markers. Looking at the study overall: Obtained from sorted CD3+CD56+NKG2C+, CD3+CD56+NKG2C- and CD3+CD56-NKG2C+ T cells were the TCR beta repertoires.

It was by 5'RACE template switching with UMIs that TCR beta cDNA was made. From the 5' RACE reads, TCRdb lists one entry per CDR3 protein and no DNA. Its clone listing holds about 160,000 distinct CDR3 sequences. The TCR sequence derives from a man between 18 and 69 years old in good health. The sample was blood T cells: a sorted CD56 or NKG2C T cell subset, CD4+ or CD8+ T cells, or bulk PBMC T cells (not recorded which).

CDR3 sequence reads: CASSQEWKTQYF. The chain is built from TRBV4-1 and TRBJ2-5. The CDR3 runs 12 residues. Looked up from germline, CDR1 is MGHRA and CDR2 is YSYEKL.